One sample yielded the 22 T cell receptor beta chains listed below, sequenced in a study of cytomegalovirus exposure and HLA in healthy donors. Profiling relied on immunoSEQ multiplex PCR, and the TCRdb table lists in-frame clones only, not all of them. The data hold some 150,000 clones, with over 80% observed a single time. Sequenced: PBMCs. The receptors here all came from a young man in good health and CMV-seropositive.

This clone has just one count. DNA of the CDR3: TGTGCCAGCAGTACGATACAGGGGAACACTGAAGCTTTCTTT. Translated, it gives CASSTIQGNTEAFF. This chain links TRBV6-6 with TRBJ1-1; tentative D call: TRBD1 (6 bases). V was shortened by 5 bases and J by 1 base, with 11 bases between the two germline ends. Germline V gene data show CDR1 as MNHNY and CDR2 as SVGAGI (reference sequence). The CDR3 has 14 amino acids.

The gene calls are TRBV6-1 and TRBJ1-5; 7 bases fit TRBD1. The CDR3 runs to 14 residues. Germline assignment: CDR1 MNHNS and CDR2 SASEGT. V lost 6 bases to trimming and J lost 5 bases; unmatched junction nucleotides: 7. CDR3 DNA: TGTGCCAGCAGCCCAGGGACAGATTATCAGCCCCAGCATTTT. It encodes CASSPGTDYQPQHF.

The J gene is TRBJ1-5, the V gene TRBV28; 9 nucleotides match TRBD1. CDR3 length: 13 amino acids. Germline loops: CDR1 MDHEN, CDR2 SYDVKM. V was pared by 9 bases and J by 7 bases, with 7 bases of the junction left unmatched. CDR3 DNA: TGTGCCAGTTGGACAGGGGCGGGGCAGCCCCAGCATTTT. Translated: CASWTGAGQPQHF.

The CDR3 spells CASSVGTGSPIYEQYF. Here the CDR3 DNA reads TGTGCCAGTAGTGTCGGGACAGGGTCCCCTATTTACGAGCAGTACTTC. The chain links TRBV19 to TRBJ2-7, with 9 positions matching TRBD1. Germline CDR1 and CDR2: LNHDA and SQIVND (reference sequence). CDR3 length equals 16 residues. Trimming cost V 5 bases and J 4 bases; bases outside gene matches: 12.

CDR3 coding DNA: TGTGCCAGCAGCTTGCAGGGGGATCCGGAGCAGTACTTC. Translated: CASSLQGDPEQYF. The chain uses TRBV5-5 and TRBJ2-7, with 7 nucleotides matching TRBD1. The ends lost 1 base at V and 7 bases at J; junction bases unmatched: 5. Germline V gene lookup returns CDR1 SGHKS and CDR2 YYEKEE (reference sequence). The CDR3 extends over 13 amino acids.

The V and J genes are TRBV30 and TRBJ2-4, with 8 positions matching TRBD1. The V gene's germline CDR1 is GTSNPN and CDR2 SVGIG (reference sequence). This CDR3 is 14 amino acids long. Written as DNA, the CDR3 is TGTGCATTCCAGGGGGCTCTCGCCAAAAACATTCAGTACTTC. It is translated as CAFQGALAKNIQYF.

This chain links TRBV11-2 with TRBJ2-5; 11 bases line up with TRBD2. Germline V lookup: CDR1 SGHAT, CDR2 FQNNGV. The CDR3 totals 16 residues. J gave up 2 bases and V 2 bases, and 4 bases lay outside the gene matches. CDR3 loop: CASSLTLAGGQETQYF. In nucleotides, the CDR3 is TGTGCCAGCAGCTTAACATTAGCGGGAGGGCAAGAGACCCAGTACTTC.

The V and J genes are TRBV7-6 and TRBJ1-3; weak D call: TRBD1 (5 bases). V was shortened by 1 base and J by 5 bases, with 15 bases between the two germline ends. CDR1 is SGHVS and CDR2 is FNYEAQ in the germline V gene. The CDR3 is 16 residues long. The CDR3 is CASSLEGVAVRNTIYF. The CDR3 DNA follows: TGTGCCAGCAGCTTAGAAGGGGTGGCGGTCAGAAACACCATATATTTT.

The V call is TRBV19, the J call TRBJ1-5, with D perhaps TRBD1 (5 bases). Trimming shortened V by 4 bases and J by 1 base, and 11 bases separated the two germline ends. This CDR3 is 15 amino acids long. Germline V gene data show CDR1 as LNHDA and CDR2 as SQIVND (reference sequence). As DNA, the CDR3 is TGTGCCAGTAGTACCGGGGGGGGGAGCAATCAGCCCCAGCATTTT. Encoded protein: CASSTGGGSNQPQHF.

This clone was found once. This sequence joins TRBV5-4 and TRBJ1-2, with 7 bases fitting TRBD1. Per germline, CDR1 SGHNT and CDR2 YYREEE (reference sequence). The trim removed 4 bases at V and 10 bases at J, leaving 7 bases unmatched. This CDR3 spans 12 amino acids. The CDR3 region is CASSHDRDAYTF. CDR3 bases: TGTGCCAGCAGCCATGACAGGGATGCCTACACCTTC.

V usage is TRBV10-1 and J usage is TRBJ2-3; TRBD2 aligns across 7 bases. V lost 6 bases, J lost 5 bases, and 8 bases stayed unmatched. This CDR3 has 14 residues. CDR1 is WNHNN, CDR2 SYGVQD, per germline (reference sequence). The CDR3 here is CASSREVGLDTQYF. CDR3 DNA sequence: TGCGCCAGCAGCCGGGAGGTTGGGTTAGATACGCAGTATTTT.

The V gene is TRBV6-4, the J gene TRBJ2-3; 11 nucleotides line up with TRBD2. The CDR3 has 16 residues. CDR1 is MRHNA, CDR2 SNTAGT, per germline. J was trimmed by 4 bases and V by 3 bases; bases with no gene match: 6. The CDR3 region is CASSEGLAGGSDTQYF. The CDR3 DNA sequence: TGTGCCAGCAGTGAGGGTCTAGCGGGAGGATCAGATACGCAGTATTTT.

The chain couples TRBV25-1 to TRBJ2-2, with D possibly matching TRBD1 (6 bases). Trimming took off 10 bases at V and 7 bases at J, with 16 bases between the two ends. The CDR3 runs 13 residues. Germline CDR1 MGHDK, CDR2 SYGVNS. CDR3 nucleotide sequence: TGTGCCACCTCGGACAGAACATACGGGGAGCTGTTTTTT. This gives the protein CATSDRTYGELFF.

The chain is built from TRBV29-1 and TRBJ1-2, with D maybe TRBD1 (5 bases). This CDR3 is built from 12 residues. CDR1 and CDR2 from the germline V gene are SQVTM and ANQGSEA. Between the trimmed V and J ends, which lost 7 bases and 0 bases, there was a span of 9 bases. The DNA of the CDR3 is TGCAGCGACTCGACAGCTAACTATGGCTACACCTTC. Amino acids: CSDSTANYGYTF.

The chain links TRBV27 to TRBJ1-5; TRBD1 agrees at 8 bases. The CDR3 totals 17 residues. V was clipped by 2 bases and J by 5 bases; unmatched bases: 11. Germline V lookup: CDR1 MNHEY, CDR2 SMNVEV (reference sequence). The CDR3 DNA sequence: TGTGCCAGCAGTTTACCCTTGGACAGGGAGCGGTATCAGCCCCAGCATTTT. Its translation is CASSLPLDRERYQPQHF.

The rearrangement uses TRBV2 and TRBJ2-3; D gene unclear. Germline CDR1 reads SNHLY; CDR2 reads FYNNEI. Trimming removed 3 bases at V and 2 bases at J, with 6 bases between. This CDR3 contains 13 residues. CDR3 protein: CASSERNTDTQYF. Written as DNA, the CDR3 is TGTGCCAGCAGTGAGCGAAACACAGATACGCAGTATTTT.

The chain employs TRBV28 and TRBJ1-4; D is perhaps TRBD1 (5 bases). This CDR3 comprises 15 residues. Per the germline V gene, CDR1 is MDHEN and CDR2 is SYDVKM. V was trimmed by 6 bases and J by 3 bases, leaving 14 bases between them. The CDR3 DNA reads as TGTGCCAGCAGAAGACAGCTGGCGGCTAATGAAAAACTGTTTTTT. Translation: CASRRQLAANEKLFF.

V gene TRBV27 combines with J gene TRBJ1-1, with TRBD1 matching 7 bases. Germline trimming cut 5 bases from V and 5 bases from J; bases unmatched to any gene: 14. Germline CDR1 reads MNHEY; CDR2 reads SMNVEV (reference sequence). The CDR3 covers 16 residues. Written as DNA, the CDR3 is TGTGCCAGCAGTGCCCAACAGGGGCGGGGTAGGACTGAAGCTTTCTTT. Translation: CASSAQQGRGRTEAFF.

The DNA for the CDR3 is TGTGCCAGCAGTGAAAGGTCCGAGGGCACCTTC. As protein: CASSERSEGTF. This chain links TRBV2 with TRBJ1-2; D unresolved. The germline V gene encodes CDR1 SNHLY and CDR2 FYNNEI. V shed 2 bases and J shed 13 bases, with 11 bases lying between them. CDR3 size: 11 residues.

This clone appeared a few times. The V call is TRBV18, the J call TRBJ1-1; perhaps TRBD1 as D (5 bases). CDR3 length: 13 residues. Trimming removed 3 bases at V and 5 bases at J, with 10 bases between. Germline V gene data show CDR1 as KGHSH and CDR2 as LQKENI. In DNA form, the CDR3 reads TGTGCCAGCTCACCCGTAAAGGGGACTGAAGCTTTCTTT. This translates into CASSPVKGTEAFF.

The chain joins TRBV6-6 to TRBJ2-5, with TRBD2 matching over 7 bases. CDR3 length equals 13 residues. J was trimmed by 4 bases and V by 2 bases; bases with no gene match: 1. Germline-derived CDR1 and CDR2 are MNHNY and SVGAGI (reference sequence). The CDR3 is CASSYAGVETQYF. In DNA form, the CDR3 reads TGTGCCAGCAGTTACGCGGGGGTAGAGACCCAGTACTTC.

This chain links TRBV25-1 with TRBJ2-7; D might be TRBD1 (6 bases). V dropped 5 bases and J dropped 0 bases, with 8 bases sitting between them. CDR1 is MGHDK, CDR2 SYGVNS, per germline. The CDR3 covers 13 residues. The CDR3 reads CASSPGHSYEQYF. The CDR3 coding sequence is TGTGCCAGCAGTCCGGGACACTCCTACGAGCAGTACTTC.